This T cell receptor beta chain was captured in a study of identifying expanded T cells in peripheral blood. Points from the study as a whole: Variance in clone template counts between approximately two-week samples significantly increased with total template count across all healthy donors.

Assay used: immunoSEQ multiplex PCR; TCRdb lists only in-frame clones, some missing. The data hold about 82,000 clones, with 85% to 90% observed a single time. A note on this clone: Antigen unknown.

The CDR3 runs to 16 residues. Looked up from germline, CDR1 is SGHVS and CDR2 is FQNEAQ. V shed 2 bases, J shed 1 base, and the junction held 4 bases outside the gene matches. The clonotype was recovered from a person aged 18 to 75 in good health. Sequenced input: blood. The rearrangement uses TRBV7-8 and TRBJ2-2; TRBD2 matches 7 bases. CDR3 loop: CASSLLGEGNTGELFF. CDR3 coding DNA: TGTGCCAGCAGCTTATTGGGGGAGGGGAACACCGGGGAGCTGTTTTTT.